This T cell receptor (beta chain) is drawn from a study of T cell responses to AZD1222 COVID-19 vaccine. Study in general: Doses given second, at about 4 or about 12 weeks, were pooled. Notes on the study in general: Breadth and depth of Spike-specific TCRs rose after two AZD1222 doses.

Deletions cut 6 bases from V and 0 bases from J, with 12 bases between. The CDR3 extends over 15 amino acids. The germline V gene has CDR1 SGHKS and CDR2 YYEKEE (reference sequence). Concerning this clone itself: Its antigen is unidentified.

Data came from immunoSEQ multiplex PCR; TCRdb stores just in-frame clones and leaves some out. Here the sample spans roughly 91,000 clones, around 90% being singletons. Sequences were derived from peripheral blood, sampled on day 0 of AZD1222 vaccination. The sequence was obtained from an adult in good health. The genes are TRBV5-5 and TRBJ1-4, with a tentative D call TRBD1 (6 bases). This CDR3 is CASTRGGATNEKLFF. CDR3 DNA sequence: TGTGCCAGCACCAGGGGCGGTGCAACTAATGAAAAACTGTTTTTT.